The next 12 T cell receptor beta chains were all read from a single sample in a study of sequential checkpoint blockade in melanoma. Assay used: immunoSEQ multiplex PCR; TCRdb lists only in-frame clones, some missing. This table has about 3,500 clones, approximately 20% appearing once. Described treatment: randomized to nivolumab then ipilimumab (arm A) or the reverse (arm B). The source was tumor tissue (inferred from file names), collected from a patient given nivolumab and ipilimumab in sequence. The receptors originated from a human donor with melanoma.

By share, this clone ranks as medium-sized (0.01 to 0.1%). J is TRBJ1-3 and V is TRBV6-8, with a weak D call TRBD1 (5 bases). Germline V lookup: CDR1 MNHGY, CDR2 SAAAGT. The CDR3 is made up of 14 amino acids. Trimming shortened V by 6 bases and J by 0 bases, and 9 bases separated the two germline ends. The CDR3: CASRTQGSGNTIYF. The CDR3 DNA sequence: TGTGCCAGCAGAACCCAGGGCTCTGGAAACACCATATATTTT.

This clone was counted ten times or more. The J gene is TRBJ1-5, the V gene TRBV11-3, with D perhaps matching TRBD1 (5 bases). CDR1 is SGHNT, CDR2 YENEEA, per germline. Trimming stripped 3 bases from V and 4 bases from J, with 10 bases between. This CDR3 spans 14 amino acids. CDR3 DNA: TGTGCCAGCAGCTTCGGGGGAGCAAATCAGCCCCAGCATTTT. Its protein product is CASSFGGANQPQHF. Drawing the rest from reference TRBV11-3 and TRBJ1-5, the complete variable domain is EAGVVQSPRYKIIEKKQPVAFWCNPISGHNTLYWYLQNLGQGPELLIRYENEEAVDDSQLPKDRFSAERLKGVDSTLKIQPAELGDSAVYLCASSFGGANQPQHFGDGTRLSIL.

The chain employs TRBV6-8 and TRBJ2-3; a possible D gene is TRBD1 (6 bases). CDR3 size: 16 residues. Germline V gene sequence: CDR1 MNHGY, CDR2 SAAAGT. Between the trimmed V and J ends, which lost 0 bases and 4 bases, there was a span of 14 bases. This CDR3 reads CASSYSGQAPADTQYF. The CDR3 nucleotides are TGTGCCAGCAGTTACTCGGGACAAGCCCCCGCAGATACGCAGTATTTT.

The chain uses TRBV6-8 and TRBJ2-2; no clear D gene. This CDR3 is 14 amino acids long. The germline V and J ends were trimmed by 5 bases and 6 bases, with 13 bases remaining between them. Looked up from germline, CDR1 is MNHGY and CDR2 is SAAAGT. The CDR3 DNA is TGTGCCAGCAGTCTTCCCCGGGCCCCCGGGGAGCTGTTTTTT. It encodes CASSLPRAPGELFF.

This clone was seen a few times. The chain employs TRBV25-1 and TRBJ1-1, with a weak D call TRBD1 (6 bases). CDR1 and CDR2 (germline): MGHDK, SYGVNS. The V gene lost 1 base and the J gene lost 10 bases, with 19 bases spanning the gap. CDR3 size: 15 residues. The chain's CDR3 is CASSEFRTGSLVAFF. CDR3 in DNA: TGTGCCAGCAGTGAATTTCGCACAGGGAGCTTGGTAGCTTTCTTT.

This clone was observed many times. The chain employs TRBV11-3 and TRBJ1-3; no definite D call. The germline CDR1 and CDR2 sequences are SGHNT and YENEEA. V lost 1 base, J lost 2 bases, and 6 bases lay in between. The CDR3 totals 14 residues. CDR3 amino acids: CASSLGATGNTIYF. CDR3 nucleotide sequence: TGTGCCAGCAGCTTAGGGGCTACTGGAAACACCATATATTTT.

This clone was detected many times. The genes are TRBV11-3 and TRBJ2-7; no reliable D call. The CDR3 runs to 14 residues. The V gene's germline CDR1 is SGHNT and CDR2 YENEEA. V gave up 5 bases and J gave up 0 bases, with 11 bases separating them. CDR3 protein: CASSLGLSSYEQYF. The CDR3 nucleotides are TGTGCCAGCAGCCTAGGCTTAAGCTCCTACGAGCAGTACTTC.

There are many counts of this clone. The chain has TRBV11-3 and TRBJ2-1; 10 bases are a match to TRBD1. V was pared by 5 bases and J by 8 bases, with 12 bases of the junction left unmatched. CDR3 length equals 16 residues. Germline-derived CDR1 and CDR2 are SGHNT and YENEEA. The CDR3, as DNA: TGTGCCAGCAGCCTCCAGGGGGGACAGGGGATCGATGAGCAGTTCTTC. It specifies CASSLQGGQGIDEQFF.

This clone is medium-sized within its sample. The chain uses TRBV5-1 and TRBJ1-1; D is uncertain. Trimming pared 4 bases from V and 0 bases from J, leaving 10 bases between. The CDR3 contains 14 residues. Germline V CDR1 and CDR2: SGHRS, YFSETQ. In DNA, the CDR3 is TGCGCCAGCAGCAGAACGGCTTTGAACACTGAAGCTTTCTTT. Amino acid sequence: CASSRTALNTEAFF.

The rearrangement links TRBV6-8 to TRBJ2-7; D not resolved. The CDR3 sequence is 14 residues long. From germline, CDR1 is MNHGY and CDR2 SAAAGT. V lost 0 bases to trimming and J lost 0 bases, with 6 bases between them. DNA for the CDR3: TGTGCCAGCAGTTACTCGGTGCTCTCCTACGAGCAGTACTTC. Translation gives CASSYSVLSYEQYF.

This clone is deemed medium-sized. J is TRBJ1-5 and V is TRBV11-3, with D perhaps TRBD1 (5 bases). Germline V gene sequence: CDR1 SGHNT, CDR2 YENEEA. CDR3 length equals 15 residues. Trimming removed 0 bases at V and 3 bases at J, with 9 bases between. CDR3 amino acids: CASSLEAGFNQPQHF. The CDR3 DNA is TGTGCCAGCAGCTTAGAGGCAGGGTTCAATCAGCCCCAGCATTTT.

The CDR3 sequence: CASSPLLAGVSYEQYF. In DNA, the CDR3 is TGTGCCAGCTCCCCCCTGTTAGCGGGAGTATCCTACGAGCAGTACTTC. The V call is TRBV28, the J call TRBJ2-7, with TRBD2 matching 9 bases. After removal of 8 bases from V and 1 base from J, the junction contained 12 bases not matched to a gene. In germline, CDR1 is MDHEN, CDR2 SYDVKM. CDR3 length: 16 residues.